This T cell receptor (beta chain) is from a study of shared clonotypes between healthy human individuals. Positive CCR7 selection of CD45RO-negative cells yielded the naive CD8 cells, and terminally differentiated effector memory CD45RA+ cells were excluded. Of note for this clone: What it binds is unknown.

Per the study methods: ImmunoSEQ supplied junction-only sequences lacking quality scores, so filtering was different. The repertoire was sequenced with immunoSEQ multiplex PCR; TCRdb's copy has only in-frame clones and lacks some. V and J calls and clone size are copied from that table; D and trimming were computed from the DNA. The data contain about 2,200,000 clones, around 93% of them seen just once; the ten biggest clones take up 1.5% to 2%. Study results and limitations: Clonotypes that were shared across a handful of donors made up around 5.5% of naive CD4 clonotypes. Larger estimated richness was generally seen in naive subsets than in memory subsets.

Sequencing used naive CD8+ T cells from PBMCs. This clonotype was obtained from a man between 18 and 29 years old in good health. Some clones in this sample may be carry-over from other donors' samples.

As DNA, the CDR3 is TGTGCCAGCAGCTTTACTACTAGCGGGAGTGGCGATACGCAGTATTTT. Its translation: CASSFTTSGSGDTQYF. The gene calls are TRBV7-6 and TRBJ2-3; 11 bases align to TRBD2. The CDR3 spans 16 residues. The germline gives CDR1 SGHVS, CDR2 FNYEAQ. The ends lost 3 bases at V and 6 bases at J; junction bases unmatched: 8.